This T cell receptor (beta chain) was recovered during a study of vaccination effects on CD4 cells after COVID-19. Regarding the study as a whole: Long after vaccination, the clones induced by infection and by vaccine shrank markedly in size. Convalescent patients were few in the study, and early post-infection timepoints were absent.

Antigen-specific CD4+ T cells expanded by the ViraFEST assay with viral peptide pools were then sequenced. Cultured cells yielded isolated CD4+ T cells after nine to ten days. People in the vaccine group had not been infected with SARS-CoV-2 before, and their nucleocapsid antibodies were negative. Wells of around 2 million PBMC each were grown with 8.5 to 10 IU/ml IL-2 and 9.5 to 10 ug/ml peptides. The germline V gene encodes CDR1 SNHLY and CDR2 FYNNEI. The CDR3 contains 13 residues. Trimming left V 7 bases short and J 2 bases short, with 11 bases between. Profiling relied on immunoSEQ multiplex PCR, and the TCRdb table lists in-frame clones only, not all of them. The table has about 48,000 clones, nearly 80% seen once. Notes on this clone: Its antigen is unknown.

The chain recombines TRBV2 with TRBJ1-1; D might be TRBD1 (6 bases). The material sequenced was CD4+ T cells from PBMCs cultured with HCoV-OC43 spike peptides, taken before COVID-19 vaccination. Subset specified: HCoV-OC43 spike overlapping peptide pool stimulation. The sequence came from a human donor who received a COVID-19 vaccine. The CDR3 nucleotides are TGTGCCAGCAACCGGGACATCAACACTGAAGCTTTCTTT. It encodes CASNRDINTEAFF.